The clone carrying this T cell receptor beta chain has only a few counts. Its target is not known. This record comes from a study of vaccination effects on CD4 cells after COVID-19. CDR1 is SGHRS and CDR2 is YFSETQ in the germline V gene. This CDR3 is 15 amino acids long. Trimming removed 0 bases from V and 6 bases from J; junction bases left unmatched: 2. Culture proceeded for 10 days, and CD4+ T cells were then isolated. The infection with SARS-CoV-2 (confirmed by PCR) occurred in this person between March and December 2020. On day 3 and again on day 7, half the medium was replaced with IL-2 medium. Sequencing used immunoSEQ multiplex PCR; TCRdb keeps in-frame clones, though not all of them. The sample lists about 47,000 clones, 76% occurring once.

The sample here was CD4+ T cells from PBMCs cultured without peptide, taken before COVID-19 vaccination. V gene TRBV5-1 combines with J gene TRBJ2-1; TRBD2 matches 11 bases. This sequence originates from a human donor who had a prior SARS-CoV-2 infection. CDR3: CASSLVAGGRNEQFF. The CDR3 nucleotides read TGCGCCAGCAGCTTGGTAGCGGGAGGGCGCAATGAGCAGTTCTTC.